A single sample is the source of the 13 T cell receptor beta chains below, sequenced in a study of blood T cell repertoires in COVID-19 (dated by TCRdb to between 2020 and 2021). Libraries were made using the immunoSEQ multiplex PCR assay. The table comes from immuneACCESS by way of TCRdb, which keeps in-frame sequences with V and J called. Part of the clones is missing from these tables; in studies checked, under half for an unresolved V gene and the rest for unknown reasons. This sample gives about 130,000 clones in total; under 90% of them show up just once. The ten most abundant clones make up 12% of the sample. The sequenced sample consisted of peripheral blood. The origin of the receptors is an older woman with acute or convalescent COVID-19.

This clone was found once. The chain uses TRBV27 and TRBJ2-2; 7 bases match TRBD1. Trimming cost V 7 bases and J 12 bases; bases outside gene matches: 11. The CDR3 covers 13 residues. CDR1 and CDR2 (germline): MNHEY, SMNVEV (reference sequence). CDR3 nucleotides: TGTGCCAGCACCGGATCGACAGGGACAAAGCTGTTTTTT. Residues: CASTGSTGTKLFF.

The rearrangement links TRBV6-2 or TRBV6-3 to TRBJ1-5, with TRBD1 matching 8 bases. V trimming: 5 bases; J trimming: 6 bases; junction bases outside the gene matches: 15. This CDR3 is built from 17 residues. Looked up from germline, CDR1 is MNHEY and CDR2 is SVGEGT. The CDR3 protein is CASSDDMDRASRQPQHF. The DNA for the CDR3 is TGTGCCAGCAGTGACGATATGGACAGGGCTAGCCGTCAGCCCCAGCATTTT.

This clone appeared a few times. This sequence joins TRBV3-1 (or the pseudogene TRBV3-2) and TRBJ1-2; D not resolved. The CDR3 contains 16 residues. V dropped 1 base and J dropped 7 bases, with 19 bases sitting between them. Germline V lookup: CDR1 LGHDT, CDR2 YNNKEL (reference sequence). The CDR3 here is CASSQGGAGTGGGYTF. DNA of the CDR3: TGTGCCAGCAGCCAAGGAGGCGCCGGCACCGGAGGTGGCTACACCTTC.

The V gene is TRBV6-5, the J gene TRBJ1-6, with TRBD1 as a possible D gene (6 bases). Trimming took off 2 bases at V and 7 bases at J, with 9 bases between the two ends. CDR3 length equals 14 residues. The germline gives CDR1 MNHEY, CDR2 SVGAGI. The CDR3 DNA is TGTGCCAGCAGTTACACAGGACAGAATTCACCCCTCCACTTT. This codes for CASSYTGQNSPLHF.

The V gene is TRBV6-4, the J gene TRBJ2-5; D gene unclear. The germline V and J ends were trimmed by 2 bases and 0 bases, with 13 bases remaining between them. Germline CDR1 reads MRHNA; CDR2 reads SNTAGT. This CDR3 contains 16 residues. The CDR3 loop is CASSDPDRVDQETQYF. The CDR3 region has the DNA TGTGCCAGCAGTGACCCCGATCGGGTTGACCAAGAGACCCAGTACTTC.

The V and J genes are TRBV4-1 and TRBJ2-1; 7 nucleotides line up with TRBD2. CDR1 is MGHRA and CDR2 is YSYEKL in the germline V gene. The ends lost 8 bases at V and 9 bases at J; junction bases unmatched: 7. There are 12 residues in the CDR3. In nucleotides, the CDR3 is TGCGCCAGCCGGCAGGGCGGGAGTGAGCAGTTCTTC. Protein sequence: CASRQGGSEQFF.

This clone was recorded once. The V and J genes are TRBV6-2 or TRBV6-3 and TRBJ2-7; 8 bases are shared with TRBD2. The germline V gene encodes CDR1 MNHEY and CDR2 SVGEGT. With 6 bases clipped from V and 0 bases from J, the junction kept 1 base outside the gene matches. The CDR3 totals 13 residues. This CDR3 is CASSGGVSYEQYF. CDR3 sequence (DNA): TGTGCCAGCAGCGGGGGGGTCTCCTACGAGCAGTACTTC.

The chain uses TRBV7-9 and TRBJ1-2, with 9 bases fitting TRBD1. CDR3 size: 14 residues. The germline gives CDR1 SEHNR, CDR2 FQNEAQ (reference sequence). V gave up 7 bases and J gave up 2 bases; unmatched junction bases: 5. CDR3 protein: CASTRQGVNYGYTF. In DNA, the CDR3 is TGTGCCAGCACCCGACAGGGGGTAAACTATGGCTACACCTTC.

This clone occurred many times. The CDR3 reads CASGGVNSPLHF. Written as DNA, the CDR3 is TGTGCCAGCGGGGGGGTTAATTCACCCCTCCACTTT. The J gene is TRBJ1-6, the V gene TRBV12-3 or TRBV12-4; TRBD1 is a possible D gene (5 bases). The CDR3 extends over 12 amino acids. The V end lost 8 bases, the J end lost 6 bases, and 8 bases lay between the germline ends.

V gene TRBV5-5 combines with J gene TRBJ2-5; 9 bases are a match to TRBD1. V gave up 3 bases and J gave up 4 bases; unmatched junction bases: 13. Per germline, CDR1 SGHKS and CDR2 YYEKEE (reference sequence). The CDR3 extends over 17 amino acids. In DNA form, the CDR3 reads TGTGCCAGCAGCTACCAACAGGGGGCACCCCAAGGAGAGACCCAGTACTTC. Its protein is CASSYQQGAPQGETQYF.

This clone has just a few counts. The chain combines TRBV6-1 with TRBJ2-2, with 10 bases identical to TRBD2. This CDR3 region has 17 residues. Germline lookup yields CDR1 MNHNS and CDR2 SASEGT. The trim removed 4 bases at V and 5 bases at J, leaving 10 bases unmatched. CDR3 DNA sequence: TGTGCCAGCAGTGCAAATAGCGGGGGGCCGAGGACCGGGGAGCTGTTTTTT. This translates into CASSANSGGPRTGELFF.

V gene TRBV18 combines with J gene TRBJ2-5; D remains ambiguous. The length of the CDR3 is 15 residues. V gave up 3 bases and J gave up 5 bases, with 16 bases separating them. Germline loops: CDR1 KGHSH, CDR2 LQKENI. In nucleotides, the CDR3 is TGTGCCAGCTCACCGCTCGGCCTCCCCGGGGAGACCCAGTACTTC. Protein product: CASSPLGLPGETQYF.

The chain is built from TRBV28 and TRBJ1-6, with unresolved D. The germline V gene has CDR1 MDHEN and CDR2 SYDVKM. This CDR3 region has 13 residues. The V gene lost 2 bases and the J gene lost 7 bases, with 6 bases spanning the gap. CDR3 protein: CASSLTGNSPLHF. In DNA form, the CDR3 reads TGTGCCAGCAGTTTAACGGGGAATTCACCCCTCCACTTT.